This TCR beta chain appears in the sequencing data of a study of OX40 agonist ivuxolimab in advanced cancers. Study as a whole: With a range of 23 to 79, age averaged roughly 60 years, and around 83% were male.

Libraries were prepared by immunoSEQ multiplex PCR; TCRdb keeps only in-frame clonotypes and omits some of them. Of 60,000 to 85,000 clones in the sample, approximately 80% were seen once. V dropped 9 bases and J dropped 10 bases, with 16 bases sitting between them. The CDR3 runs 13 residues. Germline lookup yields CDR1 LNHDA and CDR2 SQIVND (reference sequence). The rearrangement uses TRBV19 and TRBJ1-6; tentatively, D is TRBD1 (6 bases). The source of this sequence is an adult with an advanced solid tumor such as melanoma, head and neck, liver or kidney cancer. This material consisted of CD4+ or CD8+ T cells sorted from blood, taken in a trial of the OX40 agonist ivuxolimab. The CDR3 is CASTVGGRSPLHF. CDR3 sequence (DNA): TGTGCCAGCACGGTGGGGGGGCGGTCACCCCTCCACTTT.